This T cell receptor beta chain was found in a study of blood T cell repertoires in COVID-19. Looking at the study overall: From the United States, Italy and Spain came samples of acute and convalescent COVID-19. In each case, the material was cDNA or gDNA derived from T cells, B-cell-depleted T cells, or PBMCs.

Per the original methods: Using reference gene primer amplification, nucleated cell counts were estimated. Profiled with immunoSEQ multiplex PCR; TCRdb holds only in-frame clones, not every one. Clone size and the V and J calls come from that table; the DNA yielded D and trimming. Of some 330,000 clones listed, roughly 90% are singletons. The CDR3 length is 15 residues. Germline trimming cut 4 bases from V and 5 bases from J; bases unmatched to any gene: 4. CDR1 and CDR2 from the germline V gene are SEHNR and FQNEAQ (reference sequence). J is TRBJ2-3 and V is TRBV7-9; 12 bases are a match to TRBD2. Material: peripheral blood. The TCR comes from a woman aged 25-40 years with COVID-19, enrolled during active disease. The CDR3 is CASSWTSGVLDTQYF. The CDR3 DNA sequence: TGTGCCAGCAGCTGGACTAGCGGGGTGTTAGATACGCAGTATTTT.